These 14 T cell receptor beta chains originate from one sample sequenced in a study of patients and donors after allogeneic stem cell transplantation. Via MiXCR, TCRdb re-called the RT-PCR reads, giving one row per CDR3 protein. The sample lists about 410,000 distinct CDR3 sequences, 16% occurring once. The sequencing sample was made of blood, either unsorted or a sorted T cell fraction (not recorded which). These receptors came from a human donor who was either an allogeneic HSCT recipient or a stem cell or donor lymphocyte infusion donor (not recorded which). It is not recorded whose cells these are; they may come from a transplant donor.

This clonotype was observed a handful of times. The chain recombines TRBV7-9 with TRBJ2-3; 8 bases line up with TRBD2. Germline lookup yields CDR1 SEHNR and CDR2 FQNEAQ (reference sequence). The CDR3 covers 11 residues. With V trimmed by 11 bases and J by 6 bases, 4 bases remained unmatched. CDR3 in DNA: TGTGCCCCGGGAGGGAAGGATACGCAGTATTTT. This encodes CAPGGKDTQYF.

This clonotype was seen more than once but under ten times. The chain combines TRBV20-1 with TRBJ2-7, with D unclear. CDR3 length: 13 amino acids. Trimming cost V 0 bases and J 3 bases, with 9 bases left between them. Per the germline V gene, CDR1 is DFQATT and CDR2 is SNEGSKA (reference sequence). The CDR3 sequence is CSAREYSNYEQYF. For the CDR3, the DNA is TGCAGTGCTAGAGAATACAGTAACTACGAGCAGTACTTC.

The chain carries TRBV7-8 and TRBJ2-2; TRBD2 aligns across 8 bases. The V gene's germline CDR1 is SGHVS and CDR2 FQNEAQ. This CDR3 is 14 amino acids long. V gave up 4 bases and J gave up 8 bases; unmatched junction bases: 6. The CDR3: CASSSSGGSGELFF. The CDR3, as DNA: TGTGCCAGCAGCTCCAGCGGGGGATCAGGGGAGCTGTTTTTT.

The sample holds a few counts of this clonotype. This chain connects TRBV15 to TRBJ2-7; D might be TRBD2 (5 bases). Germline assignment: CDR1 LNHNV and CDR2 YYDKDF (reference sequence). V shed 3 bases and J shed 0 bases, with 12 bases lying between them. The CDR3 consists of 15 residues. The CDR3 protein is CATSSGGQSSYEQYF. The CDR3 nucleotides are TGTGCCACCAGCAGTGGAGGCCAGAGCTCCTACGAGCAGTACTTC.

The V call is TRBV7-9, the J call TRBJ2-7; perhaps TRBD2 as D (6 bases). The CDR3 is 14 residues long. Trimming cost V 2 bases and J 4 bases, with 12 bases left between them. Germline values: CDR1 SEHNR, CDR2 FQNEAQ (reference sequence). In DNA form, the CDR3 reads TGTGCCAGCAGCTTAAGTAGCGGCCAATACGAGCAGTACTTC. Translated, it gives CASSLSSGQYEQYF.

This clonotype showed up many times. The rearrangement uses TRBV3-1 and TRBJ1-5; D unresolved. The V and J ends lost 4 bases and 2 bases respectively, with 12 bases between them. The germline CDR1 and CDR2 sequences are LGHDT and YNNKEL (reference sequence). CDR3 size: 15 residues. The CDR3 DNA reads TGTGCCAGCAGCCTCGGAGGGTTGGGCAATCAGCCCCAGCATTTT. This codes for CASSLGGLGNQPQHF.

V usage is TRBV5-1 and J usage is TRBJ2-5; 7 nucleotides match TRBD2. Germline V gives CDR1 SGHRS, CDR2 YFSETQ. The trim removed 5 bases at V and 5 bases at J, leaving 6 bases unmatched. The CDR3 covers 13 residues. CDR3: CASRPGTTETQYF. Here the CDR3 DNA reads TGCGCCAGCAGACCCGGGACTACCGAGACCCAGTACTTC.

The V and J genes are TRBV20-1 and TRBJ2-1; TRBD2 aligns across 8 bases. J gave up 8 bases and V 1 base, and 13 bases lay outside the gene matches. There are 16 residues in the CDR3. CDR1 is DFQATT and CDR2 is SNEGSKA in the germline V gene (reference sequence). The CDR3 loop is CSARGNLAGHTDEQFF. The DNA for the CDR3 is TGCAGTGCTAGAGGGAACTTAGCGGGACATACCGATGAGCAGTTCTTC.

The chain joins TRBV30 to TRBJ2-7; D not certain. The germline gives CDR1 GTSNPN, CDR2 SVGIG (reference sequence). V was pared by 1 base and J by 4 bases, with 8 bases between. The CDR3 is 12 residues long. CDR3 loop: CAWSDQSYEQYF. The CDR3 region has the DNA TGTGCCTGGAGTGACCAATCTTACGAGCAGTACTTC.

J is TRBJ1-2 and V is TRBV20-1; no clear D. The CDR3 totals 14 residues. V lost 1 base and J 6 bases, leaving 15 bases between the germline ends. Germline CDR1 DFQATT, CDR2 SNEGSKA (reference sequence). This chain's CDR3 is CSARGLGLGNGYTF. The CDR3, as DNA: TGCAGTGCTAGAGGATTAGGGTTGGGGAATGGCTACACCTTC.

This clonotype appeared many times. The rearrangement joins TRBV20-1 to TRBJ2-1; TRBD2 aligns across 9 bases. CDR3 size: 15 residues. Per the germline V gene, CDR1 is DFQATT and CDR2 is SNEGSKA (reference sequence). J lost 7 bases, V lost 6 bases, and 13 bases had no gene match. This chain's CDR3 is CSALPASGGWNEQFF. CDR3 bases: TGCAGTGCCCTCCCAGCCAGCGGGGGGTGGAATGAGCAGTTCTTC.

In its sample, this clonotype was seen many times. This chain uses TRBV5-1 with TRBJ2-3; tentatively, D is TRBD1 or TRBD2 (5 bases each). CDR3 length equals 15 residues. Germline V gene data show CDR1 as SGHRS and CDR2 as YFSETQ. The ends were cut back, 2 bases at V and 1 base at J, with 11 bases in the middle. CDR3: CASSFTGAGTDTQYF. The CDR3 DNA sequence: TGCGCCAGCAGCTTCACCGGGGCAGGCACAGATACGCAGTATTTT.

This clonotype was seen at least ten times. This chain joins TRBV11-2 and TRBJ2-7; D gene unclear. The CDR3 spans 16 residues. Germline CDR1 SGHAT, CDR2 FQNNGV. V was trimmed by 0 bases and J by 6 bases, leaving 18 bases between them. CDR3 sequence (DNA): TGTGCCAGCAGCTTAGACCCGAACCTAAGGCGGAGCGAGCAGTACTTC. Translating gives CASSLDPNLRRSEQYF.

The chain recombines TRBV7-9 with TRBJ1-1; D perhaps matches TRBD1 (5 bases). This CDR3 contains 14 residues. Germline V lookup: CDR1 SEHNR, CDR2 FQNEAQ (reference sequence). The V end was cut by 0 bases, the J end by 8 bases, with 13 bases between. CDR3 amino acids: CASSLALRVGEAFF. DNA for the CDR3: TGTGCCAGCAGCTTAGCGCTCAGGGTGGGCGAAGCTTTCTTT.